One and the same sample provided the 25 T cell receptor beta chains below, sequenced in a study of blood T cell repertoires in COVID-19. Measured with immunoSEQ multiplex PCR; TCRdb has only the in-frame clones, and not every one. The sample consists of a few hundred thousand clones, around nine tenths of them appearing once. The source material was PBMCs or T cells enriched from blood (not recorded which). All receptors come from a woman in her 30s who had been exposed to COVID-19.

This chain connects TRBV12-3 or TRBV12-4 to TRBJ2-7; TRBD1 agrees at 7 bases. V lost 7 bases, J lost 6 bases, and 9 bases stayed unmatched. The CDR3 sequence is 13 residues long. The CDR3 is CASKSNRGGEQYF. The CDR3 nucleotides read TGTGCCAGCAAATCCAACAGGGGCGGCGAGCAGTACTTC.

The CDR3 here is CASSLELAATYNEQFF. In nucleotides, the CDR3 is TGTGCCAGCAGCTTAGAACTAGCGGCAACCTACAATGAGCAGTTCTTC. The V call is TRBV7-6, the J call TRBJ2-1; 8 bases match TRBD2. Germline V CDR1 and CDR2: SGHVS, FNYEAQ. There are 16 residues in the CDR3. V shed 1 base and J 2 bases; nucleotides not matched to a gene: 4.

The genes are TRBV9 and TRBJ2-5; TRBD2 agrees at 9 bases. The trim removed 0 bases at V and 7 bases at J, leaving 13 bases unmatched. Germline V gives CDR1 SGDLS, CDR2 YYNGEE. The CDR3 totals 17 residues. The DNA for the CDR3 is TGTGCCAGCAGCGTAGATAAGGCGGGAGGGCCTGTCGGGACCCAGTACTTC. Translating gives CASSVDKAGGPVGTQYF.

This rearrangement joins TRBV30 to TRBJ2-7; 7 nucleotides agree with TRBD1. CDR1 and CDR2 from the germline V gene are GTSNPN and SVGIG (reference sequence). V trimming: 0 bases; J trimming: 0 bases; junction bases outside the gene matches: 11. The CDR3 covers 17 residues. CDR3 loop: CAWSVQRTGGSSYEQYF. The DNA of the CDR3 is TGTGCCTGGAGTGTACAACGGACAGGCGGTAGCTCCTACGAGCAGTACTTC.

The sample holds a few counts of this clone. Different DNA sequences within this sample yield the same CDR3. The V and J genes are TRBV28 and TRBJ2-7, with 11 bases lining up with TRBD1. From germline, CDR1 is MDHEN and CDR2 SYDVKM. The CDR3 contains 15 residues. The trim removed 2 bases at V and 6 bases at J, leaving 6 bases unmatched. In DNA, the CDR3 is TGTGCCAGCAGTTTACCCGGGACAGGGGGTCGCGAGCAGTACTTC. It encodes CASSLPGTGGREQYF.

The chain links TRBV7-2 to TRBJ2-3; a weak D match, TRBD2 (6 bases). Per the germline V gene, CDR1 is SGHTA and CDR2 is FQGNSA. The CDR3 sequence is 15 residues long. The V end lost 2 bases, the J end lost 1 base, and 10 bases lay between the germline ends. The CDR3 DNA sequence: TGTGCCAGCAGCTTAATGGCTAGCGGCACAGATACGCAGTATTTT. It translates to CASSLMASGTDTQYF.

The chain combines TRBV9 with TRBJ1-3, with 11 bases fitting TRBD1. The junction had 1 base not matched to a gene; V was cut back by 3 bases and J by 2 bases. The CDR3 sequence is 15 residues long. The germline V gene has CDR1 SGDLS and CDR2 YYNGEE. CDR3 bases: TGTGCCAGCAGCGCGGGACAGGGGGCTGGAAACACCATATATTTT. Translating it yields CASSAGQGAGNTIYF.

The chain uses TRBV2 and TRBJ1-2; D is unclear. Per germline, CDR1 SNHLY and CDR2 FYNNEI. The CDR3 covers 14 residues. Between the trimmed V and J ends, which lost 6 bases and 2 bases, there was a span of 13 bases. CDR3 DNA: TGTGCCAGCAGGGAGCGGGAGTCCAACTATGGCTACACCTTC. It yields the protein CASRERESNYGYTF.

This clone was detected a few times. The V call is TRBV11-3, the J call TRBJ2-7, with TRBD1 matching over 10 bases. Germline values: CDR1 SGHNT, CDR2 YENEEA. CDR3 length: 15 residues. V was clipped by 2 bases and J by 8 bases; unmatched bases: 9. The CDR3 DNA is TGTGCCAGCAGCTTAATTCGGACAGGGGGTATTAAGCAGTACTTC. Amino acids: CASSLIRTGGIKQYF.

This chain connects TRBV9 to TRBJ2-2; the match to TRBD2 covers 8 bases. This CDR3 region has 14 residues. The V gene's germline CDR1 is SGDLS and CDR2 YYNGEE. Trimming took 5 bases from V and 0 from J; bases not matched to a gene: 0. CDR3: CASRLAANTGELFF. DNA for the CDR3: TGTGCCAGCAGACTAGCGGCGAACACCGGGGAGCTGTTTTTT.

This chain links TRBV6-2 or TRBV6-3 with TRBJ2-2; tentatively, D is TRBD1 (6 bases). V was clipped by 2 bases and J by 3 bases, with 13 bases between them. Germline CDR1 is MNHEY and CDR2 is SVGEGT. The CDR3 spans 16 residues. In DNA, the CDR3 is TGTGCCAGCAGTTACAAGGGGGTATCATACACCGGGGAGCTGTTTTTT. Encoded protein: CASSYKGVSYTGELFF.

The chain employs TRBV27 and TRBJ2-1; D might be TRBD1 (6 bases). V lost 1 base and J lost 7, with 17 bases in between. Germline CDR1 is MNHEY and CDR2 is SMNVEV (reference sequence). The CDR3 covers 16 residues. The CDR3 DNA reads as TGTGCCAGCAGTTTATTAAGGACCGGGACACCTAATGAGCAGTTCTTC. This translates into CASSLLRTGTPNEQFF.

The V and J genes are TRBV2 and TRBJ1-5; TRBD1 matches 7 bases. There are 15 residues in the CDR3. The J segment lost 0 bases and the V segment lost 9 bases, leaving 8 bases of the junction unmatched. Germline V CDR1 and CDR2: SNHLY, FYNNEI. In nucleotides, the CDR3 is TGTGCCAGTGGAACCGGGACAGCTAGCAATCAGCCCCAGCATTTT. Its protein product is CASGTGTASNQPQHF.

This sequence joins TRBV21-1 and TRBJ2-3; the D call in the table, TRBD2, was not verified against the DNA. TRBV21-1 constitutes a pseudogene. The CDR3 loop spans 23 amino acids. CDR3 nucleotide sequence: TGTGCCAGCAGCAAAGGGCCCCCAGGGGGAGGACTAGCGGGAGTGTCCCCTCCAGATACGCAGTATTTT. Amino acids: CASSKGPPGGGLAGVSPPDTQYF.

The V call is TRBV19, the J call TRBJ1-4; 12 bases map to TRBD1. This CDR3 spans 17 amino acids. V shed 3 bases and J 8 bases; nucleotides not matched to a gene: 10. In germline, CDR1 is LNHDA, CDR2 SQIVND (reference sequence). The CDR3 sequence is CASSIGTGGASGEKLFF. CDR3 in DNA: TGTGCCAGTAGTATCGGGACAGGGGGCGCGTCGGGGGAAAAACTGTTTTTT.

The chain uses TRBV2 and TRBJ2-7; 14 bases fit TRBD2. Germline trimming cut 5 bases from V and 4 bases from J; bases unmatched to any gene: 13. The germline gives CDR1 SNHLY, CDR2 FYNNEI. The CDR3 consists of 18 residues. CDR3: CASSSTFGTSGSFYEQYF. CDR3 bases: TGTGCCAGCAGTTCTACCTTTGGGACTAGCGGGAGTTTTTACGAGCAGTACTTC.

The V gene is TRBV3-1 (or the pseudogene TRBV3-2), the J gene TRBJ2-3; D is unclear. V lost 1 base to trimming and J lost 2 bases, with 10 bases between them. The CDR3 totals 15 residues. Germline assignment: CDR1 LGHDT and CDR2 YNNKEL (reference sequence). The CDR3 bases are TGTGCCAGCAGCCAAGGAGGCGGTTACACAGATACGCAGTATTTT. As protein: CASSQGGGYTDTQYF.

The genes are TRBV5-1 and TRBJ1-1, with D possibly being TRBD1 (5 bases). The ends were cut back, 0 bases at V and 1 base at J, with 10 bases in the middle. Looked up from germline, CDR1 is SGHRS and CDR2 is YFSETQ. The CDR3 is 15 amino acids. CDR3 sequence reads: CASSLEAGPNTEAFF. CDR3 sequence (DNA): TGCGCCAGCAGCTTGGAAGCAGGGCCGAACACTGAAGCTTTCTTT.

J is TRBJ2-1 and V is TRBV19; TRBD1 agrees at 8 bases. The V segment lost 5 bases and the J segment 9 bases; nucleotides outside the gene matches: 12. The CDR3 has 15 amino acids. Per the germline V gene, CDR1 is LNHDA and CDR2 is SQIVND (reference sequence). CDR3 sequence: CASSRRGLQDREQFF. CDR3 in DNA: TGTGCCAGTAGTCGCAGGGGGCTACAGGACCGTGAGCAGTTCTTC.

The chain recombines TRBV28 with TRBJ2-3; D might be TRBD2 (6 bases). Germline lookup yields CDR1 MDHEN and CDR2 SYDVKM. Trimming took off 5 bases at V and 2 bases at J, with 17 bases between the two ends. This CDR3 is 16 amino acids long. The CDR3, as DNA: TGTGCCAGCAGTCTGATAGCGGAGGGACCCACAGATACGCAGTATTTT. Translating gives CASSLIAEGPTDTQYF.

This clone was seen a single time. The rearrangement links TRBV12-3 or TRBV12-4 to TRBJ2-7; D may be TRBD2 (6 bases). V dropped 8 bases and J dropped 6 bases, with 14 bases sitting between them. This CDR3 comprises 12 residues. This CDR3 is CASSRETPEQYF. The DNA for the CDR3 is TGTGCCAGCTCACGGGAGACCCCCGAGCAGTACTTC.

The rearrangement links TRBV18 to TRBJ2-1, with 9 bases fitting TRBD2. CDR3 size: 16 residues. Germline values: CDR1 KGHSH, CDR2 LQKENI. J lost 5 bases, V lost 2 bases, and 7 bases had no gene match. CDR3 sequence reads: CASSPAISGGHNEQFF. The CDR3 DNA follows: TGTGCCAGCTCACCAGCAATTAGCGGGGGACACAATGAGCAGTTCTTC.

The rearrangement joins TRBV27 to TRBJ1-2, with D perhaps matching TRBD1 (5 bases). Germline lookup yields CDR1 MNHEY and CDR2 SMNVEV (reference sequence). This CDR3 region has 13 residues. The CDR3 loop is CATRARPNYGYTF. CDR3 coding DNA: TGTGCGACCAGGGCACGCCCTAACTATGGCTACACCTTC.

The DNA for the CDR3 is TGTGCCAGCAGCTTAGCCCTGACTAGCGGGAGCAACACCGGGGAGCTGTTTTTT. Protein sequence: CASSLALTSGSNTGELFF. The chain carries TRBV11-2 and TRBJ2-2; 12 nucleotides agree with TRBD2. Per the germline V gene, CDR1 is SGHAT and CDR2 is FQNNGV. The CDR3 sequence is 18 residues long. J lost 2 bases, V lost 1 base, and 5 bases had no gene match.

The rearrangement uses TRBV7-9 and TRBJ2-1; D call uncertain. The germline V gene encodes CDR1 SEHNR and CDR2 FQNEAQ (reference sequence). This CDR3 comprises 15 residues. The V gene lost 1 base and the J gene lost 2 bases, with 9 bases spanning the gap. The CDR3 sequence is CASSLVPETYNEQFF. The CDR3 nucleotides are TGTGCCAGCAGCTTAGTCCCCGAGACCTACAATGAGCAGTTCTTC. Combining the CDR3 with reference TRBV7-9 and TRBJ2-1 gives the whole variable domain DTGVSQNPRHKITKRGQNVTFRCDPISEHNRLYWYRQTLGQGPEFLTYFQNEAQLEKSRLLSDRFSAERPKGSFSTLEIQRTEQGDSAMYLCASSLVPETYNEQFFGPGTRLTVL.